Presented here are 3 T cell receptor beta chains from one specimen sequenced in a study of CXCR3-negative and CXCR3-positive naive CD8 T cells. Overall study findings and caveats: CXCR3-negative naive cells had less hydrophobic TRB CDR3s than did CXCR3-positive naive cells.

The study made its TRB cDNA libraries by 5' RACE, adding UMI labels. Using the 5' RACE reads, TCRdb records one entry per CDR3 protein without DNA. The sample has roughly 93,000 distinct CDR3 sequences; the top ten hold approximately 1.1%. For these receptors, no antigen is known. Sequenced material: naive CXCR3+ CD8+ T cells from blood. As for subset: CD45RO-CCR7+CD27+CD95- naive CD8+ T cells expressing CXCR3 (TNR3+). The receptors shown here come from a human donor in good health. Some clones in this sample may be carry-over from other donors' samples.

This chain joins TRBV3-1 and TRBJ2-1; absent DNA, TCRdb's TRBD2 call cannot be checked. Germline V gene sequence: CDR1 LGHDT, CDR2 YNNKEL (reference sequence). The CDR3 covers 18 residues. CDR3 loop: CASSQDLAGGGSYNEQFF.

The chain recombines TRBV2 with TRBJ2-5. CDR1 and CDR2 (germline): SNHLY, FYNNEI. This CDR3 comprises 15 residues. CDR3 amino acids: CASSENGRAKETQYF.

The genes are TRBV29-1 and TRBJ2-7. CDR3 length equals 14 residues. The germline V gene has CDR1 SQVTM and CDR2 ANQGSEA. This CDR3 reads CSVVGPTMPYEQYF.